The 27 T cell receptor beta chains in this list originate from one sample, sequenced in a study of response to subunit inactivated influenza vaccine. TCRdb re-derived calls from the RT-PCR reads in MiXCR, one entry per CDR3 protein. The sample includes roughly 630,000 distinct CDR3 sequences, 13% to 15% seen only once; the top ten take roughly 7.6%. Sequencing used PBMCs from blood, obtained around two weeks before vaccination. These TCRs come from a man aged 45-65 years who received an inactivated influenza vaccine.

The rearrangement links TRBV30 to TRBJ1-5; 8 nucleotides agree with TRBD1. Germline lookup yields CDR1 GTSNPN and CDR2 SVGIG (reference sequence). Germline trimming cut 0 bases from V and 9 bases from J; bases unmatched to any gene: 13. This CDR3 is 16 amino acids long. DNA of the CDR3: TGTGCCTGGAGTGTACGTGGACAGGGATCCACATGGCCCCAGCATTTT. It translates to CAWSVRGQGSTWPQHF.

The chain combines TRBV19 with TRBJ2-1; TRBD1 aligns across 7 bases. After removal of 2 bases from V and 4 bases from J, the junction contained 5 bases not matched to a gene. The CDR3 consists of 15 residues. From germline, CDR1 is LNHDA and CDR2 SQIVND (reference sequence). CDR3 DNA sequence: TGTGCCAGTAGTATACAGGGACAGATATACAATGAGCAGTTCTTC. Translating gives CASSIQGQIYNEQFF.

The chain combines TRBV5-1 with TRBJ2-7; unclear D gene. Trimming removed 2 bases from V and 3 bases from J, with 6 bases in between. This CDR3 has 12 residues. Germline CDR1 is SGHRS and CDR2 is YFSETQ. The CDR3, as DNA: TGCGCCAGCAGCTTTTACGGCTACGAGCAGTACTTC. As protein: CASSFYGYEQYF. Combining the CDR3 with reference TRBV5-1 and TRBJ2-7 gives the whole variable domain KAGVTQTPRYLIKTRGQQVTLSCSPISGHRSVSWYQQTPGQGLQFLFEYFSETQRNKGNFPGRFSGRQFSNSRSEMNVSTLELGDSALYLCASSFYGYEQYFGPGTRLTVT.

This clonotype occurred a few times. This sequence joins TRBV20-1 and TRBJ2-7, with D perhaps assigned TRBD1 or TRBD2 (5 bases each). V lost 5 bases and J lost 0, with 17 bases in between. In germline, CDR1 is DFQATT, CDR2 SNEGSKA (reference sequence). This CDR3 is built from 15 residues. CDR3 residues: CSAAMGPLHSYEQYF. In DNA, the CDR3 is TGCAGTGCTGCCATGGGACCGCTTCACTCCTACGAGCAGTACTTC.

This clonotype occurred a few times. The chain couples TRBV4-1 to TRBJ2-2, with D possibly being TRBD1 (6 bases). Trimming pared 6 bases from V and 0 bases from J, leaving 11 bases between. CDR1 MGHRA and CDR2 YSYEKL come from the germline V gene. The CDR3 extends over 15 amino acids. CDR3 amino acids: CASRQQGSNTGELFF. Written as DNA, the CDR3 is TGCGCCAGCAGACAACAGGGTTCGAACACCGGGGAGCTGTTTTTT.

In this sample, this clonotype turned up a few times. This chain connects TRBV4-3 to TRBJ2-1; 10 nucleotides align to TRBD2. The CDR3 consists of 16 residues. Germline assignment: CDR1 LGHNA and CDR2 YSLEER. The ends lost 4 bases at V and 4 bases at J; junction bases unmatched: 7. CDR3 sequence (DNA): TGCGCCAGCAGCCCCCAAGCGGGAGGGATTTACAATGAGCAGTTCTTC. This encodes CASSPQAGGIYNEQFF.

This clonotype has ten or more counts. The genes are TRBV12-3 or TRBV12-4 and TRBJ1-2, with 9 bases that match TRBD1. The V gene end was trimmed by 8 bases and the J gene end by 3 bases; junction bases not matched to a gene: 7. The CDR3 runs to 14 residues. CDR3 DNA sequence: TGTGCCAGCTCCGGGACAGGGAACCACTATGGCTACACCTTC. It codes for CASSGTGNHYGYTF.

The chain links TRBV29-1 to TRBJ2-7; D might be TRBD1 or TRBD2, each matching 6 bases. Germline V CDR1 and CDR2: SQVTM, ANQGSEA. V gave up 5 bases and J gave up 0 bases, with 26 bases separating them. This CDR3 comprises 18 residues. The CDR3 region is CSVYIRRRRGPSSYEQYF. CDR3 DNA sequence: TGCAGCGTTTATATAAGGCGTCGTCGGGGGCCGAGCTCCTACGAGCAGTACTTC.

The chain combines TRBV29-1 with TRBJ2-5, with 7 bases identical to TRBD2. The CDR3 length is 12 residues. The germline gives CDR1 SQVTM, CDR2 ANQGSEA. J gave up 4 bases and V 6 bases, and 5 bases lay outside the gene matches. The CDR3 region has the DNA TGCAGCGTAACACGGGGGGTAGAGACCCAGTACTTC. It codes for CSVTRGVETQYF.

The sample holds a few counts of this clonotype. The V and J genes are TRBV4-3 and TRBJ1-5, with a tentative D call TRBD1 (5 bases). There are 16 residues in the CDR3. The germline V and J ends were trimmed by 4 bases and 0 bases, with 13 bases remaining between them. Germline V lookup: CDR1 LGHNA, CDR2 YSLEER. In DNA form, the CDR3 reads TGCGCCAGCAGCCCCCATACAGGTTATAGCAATCAGCCCCAGCATTTT. Residues: CASSPHTGYSNQPQHF.

The chain joins TRBV15 to TRBJ2-2, with TRBD2 matching 9 bases. J was trimmed by 1 base and V by 4 bases; bases with no gene match: 7. Germline V gene data show CDR1 as LNHNV and CDR2 as YYDKDF (reference sequence). The CDR3 extends over 17 amino acids. The CDR3 reads CATSTKTTSGNTGELFF. DNA for the CDR3: TGTGCCACCAGCACCAAAACGACTAGCGGGAACACCGGGGAGCTGTTTTTT.

This clonotype has a handful of counts. The chain combines TRBV7-2 with TRBJ2-5; a possible D gene is TRBD2 (6 bases). Trimming cost V 4 bases and J 5 bases, with 14 bases left between them. Germline V gives CDR1 SGHTA, CDR2 FQGNSA. The CDR3 is made up of 14 amino acids. CDR3 region: CASSWRGKGETQYF. CDR3 nucleotide sequence: TGTGCCAGCAGCTGGCGCGGGAAGGGGGAGACCCAGTACTTC. The whole variable domain, remainder taken from reference TRBV7-2 and TRBJ2-5, is GAGVSQSPSNKVTEKGKDVELRCDPISGHTALYWYRQSLGQGLEFLIYFQGNSAPDKSGLPSDRFSAERTGGSVSTLTIQRTQQEDSAVYLCASSWRGKGETQYFGPGTRLLVL.

This clonotype was observed a few times. The CDR3 loop reads CASSQPSGSIHNEQFF. CDR3 nucleotide sequence: TGTGCCAGCAGCCAACCTAGCGGGAGCATTCACAATGAGCAGTTCTTC. The chain links TRBV7-8 to TRBJ2-1; 10 bases map to TRBD2. The CDR3 contains 16 residues. Losses at the gene ends were 5 bases for V and 5 bases for J; bases not matched to a gene: 9. Germline V gene sequence: CDR1 SGHVS, CDR2 FQNEAQ.

This clonotype was observed a handful of times. The V gene is TRBV15, the J gene TRBJ2-7; D possibly corresponds to TRBD2 (6 bases). Germline CDR1 and CDR2: LNHNV and YYDKDF (reference sequence). The CDR3 has 18 amino acids. With 1 base removed from V and 5 bases from J, the gap between germline ends came to 24 bases. CDR3 sequence (DNA): TGTGCCACCAGCAGAGTTGGACGAACCGGGAGTAGCAGGAACGAGCAGTACTTC. Translating it yields CATSRVGRTGSSRNEQYF.

The chain links TRBV12-3 or TRBV12-4 to TRBJ1-1, with unresolved D. V was pared by 2 bases and J by 3 bases, with 7 bases between. This CDR3 is built from 13 residues. The CDR3 here is CASSLKRDTEAFF. CDR3 in DNA: TGTGCCAGCAGTTTAAAGAGGGACACTGAAGCTTTCTTT.

This clonotype was seen at least ten times. This chain uses TRBV7-8 with TRBJ2-7; TRBD2 agrees at 12 bases. Germline-derived CDR1 and CDR2 are SGHVS and FQNEAQ. The V and J ends lost 1 base and 0 bases, in that order; junction bases with no gene match: 7. The CDR3 contains 18 residues. Here the CDR3 DNA reads TGTGCCAGCAGCTTAGGTTTCGGGACTAGCGGGTCCTCCTACGAGCAGTACTTC. It yields the protein CASSLGFGTSGSSYEQYF.

This clonotype has only a few counts. The V gene is TRBV20-1, the J gene TRBJ2-1; 7 bases map to TRBD2. The CDR3 is 13 residues long. Trimming removed 2 bases from V and 10 bases from J; junction bases left unmatched: 8. CDR1 and CDR2 from the germline V gene are DFQATT and SNEGSKA (reference sequence). The CDR3 loop is CSARFWGEGEQFF. In DNA form, the CDR3 reads TGCAGTGCTAGATTCTGGGGGGAGGGAGAGCAGTTCTTC.

The chain links TRBV18 to TRBJ1-2; 8 bases are shared with TRBD1. The CDR3 spans 14 residues. CDR1 is KGHSH, CDR2 LQKENI, per germline. The trim removed 5 bases at V and 4 bases at J, leaving 6 bases unmatched. The CDR3 is CASSAGTGSYGYTF. As DNA, the CDR3 is TGTGCCAGCTCAGCTGGGACAGGATCCTATGGCTACACCTTC.

This chain connects TRBV20-1 to TRBJ2-1, with no clear D. The CDR3 contains 16 residues. V was shortened by 3 bases and J by 1 base, with 16 bases between the two germline ends. Germline CDR1 reads DFQATT; CDR2 reads SNEGSKA (reference sequence). CDR3 sequence (DNA): TGCAGTGCTAGTAGGGCGCTGGGCATATCCTACAATGAGCAGTTCTTC. Translating it yields CSASRALGISYNEQFF.

This clonotype has a handful of counts. The gene calls are TRBV5-6 and TRBJ2-5; maybe TRBD2 (6 bases). The germline V and J ends were trimmed by 3 bases and 5 bases, with 14 bases remaining between them. Germline CDR1 reads SGHDT; CDR2 reads YYEEEE. The CDR3 runs to 14 residues. The CDR3 bases are TGTGCCAGCAGCTGGGGGAGGAGCGGGGAGACCCAGTACTTC. It codes for CASSWGRSGETQYF.

This clonotype came up a few times. The chain recombines TRBV12-3 or TRBV12-4 with TRBJ1-4; a possible D gene is TRBD1 (6 bases). The V end was cut by 5 bases, the J end by 8 bases, with 18 bases between. The CDR3 has 15 amino acids. The CDR3 is CASSQGGANREKLFF. The CDR3, as DNA: TGTGCCAGCAGTCAAGGGGGGGCTAATAGAGAAAAACTGTTTTTT.

The rearrangement links TRBV12-3 or TRBV12-4 to TRBJ2-2, with D perhaps matching TRBD1 (6 bases). Trimming shortened V by 7 bases and J by 1 base, and 13 bases separated the two germline ends. The CDR3 covers 15 residues. The CDR3 bases are TGTGCCAGCACCCAATGGACAGAGAACACCGGGGAGCTGTTTTTT. Its translation is CASTQWTENTGELFF.

V usage is TRBV6-1 and J usage is TRBJ2-7; D ambiguous. The CDR3 loop spans 13 amino acids. In germline, CDR1 is MNHNS, CDR2 SASEGT. The germline V and J ends were trimmed by 6 bases and 2 bases, with 11 bases remaining between them. The CDR3 loop is CASSHPGTYEQYF. The CDR3, as DNA: TGTGCCAGCAGCCATCCCGGAACCTACGAGCAGTACTTC.

This clonotype was seen a handful of times. The gene calls are TRBV15 and TRBJ1-4; weak D call: TRBD1 (6 bases). This CDR3 is 16 amino acids long. V was pared by 5 bases and J by 2 bases, with 15 bases between. CDR1 is LNHNV and CDR2 is YYDKDF in the germline V gene (reference sequence). In DNA form, the CDR3 reads TGTGCCACCAGCGGATCGGTAGGGGGGACTAATGAAAAACTGTTTTTT. Protein sequence: CATSGSVGGTNEKLFF. The variable domain in full, completed from reference TRBV15 and TRBJ1-4, reads DAMVIQNPRYQVTQFGKPVTLSCSQTLNHNVMYWYQQKSSQAPKLLFHYYDKDFNNEADTPDNFQSRRPNTSFCFLDIRSPGLGDTAMYLCATSGSVGGTNEKLFFGSGTQLSVL.

This clonotype appeared a few times. CDR3 DNA sequence: TGTGCCAGCAGTGACCGGGAGCATACCTACGAGCAGTACTTC. It specifies CASSDREHTYEQYF. This chain uses TRBV12-3 or TRBV12-4 with TRBJ2-7; weak D call: TRBD2 (6 bases). The CDR3 totals 14 residues. The germline V and J ends were trimmed by 5 bases and 2 bases, with 13 bases remaining between them.

This clonotype was seen more than once but under ten times. The chain employs TRBV27 and TRBJ2-1; D unresolved. Trimming took off 4 bases at V and 0 bases at J, with 7 bases between the two ends. This CDR3 contains 14 residues. Germline CDR1 is MNHEY and CDR2 is SMNVEV (reference sequence). The CDR3 DNA follows: TGTGCCAGCAGTTACTCTGCCTCCTACAATGAGCAGTTCTTC. This encodes CASSYSASYNEQFF.

This chain connects TRBV20-1 to TRBJ2-7; D not certain. Germline loops: CDR1 DFQATT, CDR2 SNEGSKA (reference sequence). This CDR3 has 14 amino acids. V was cut by 0 bases and J by 3 bases, with 12 bases left in between. This chain's CDR3 is CSARDSMGDYEQYF. The CDR3 DNA reads as TGCAGTGCTAGAGATTCGATGGGTGACTACGAGCAGTACTTC.